This T cell receptor (beta chain) was sequenced in a study of regulatory T cells in long-lasting Graves disease (dated by TCRdb to the early 2020s). For context, the study as a whole: In the newly diagnosed Graves' disease group, patients had been taking antithyroid drugs for less than 3 months. A total of some 33 samples were covered by TCR sequencing, comprising about 13 persistent and about 20 newly diagnosed Graves' disease patients. Peripheral blood TCR sequencing and RNA sequencing compared persistent Graves' disease patients with newly diagnosed Graves' disease patients. The study took place in China and was registered as a clinical trial. On the study overall, not on this receptor specifically: The small sample size was acknowledged by the authors as a limitation that may reduce accuracy. Sequencing and analysis were restricted to the TCR beta chain. Compared with newly diagnosed patients, patients with persistent Graves' disease had lower TCR Shannon entropy and fewer highly expanded clones, which suggests clonal expansion. Persistent patients shared more public clonotypes among themselves (roughly 2,700) than newly diagnosed patients did (about 900). Because the primary lesion, thyroid tissue, could not be accessed, the study looked at peripheral blood alone.

The time point label, read with the paper, signifies: newly diagnosed GD, antithyroid drugs for less than 3 months. RNA was extracted from PBMCs in TRIzol for both TCR sequencing and RNA sequencing. The diagnosis of Graves' disease followed American Thyroid Association guidelines. Recruitment of patients was carried out at an endocrinology department in Xi'an, China. Each patient gave approximately 10 milliliters of peripheral blood, collected in an EDTA anticoagulant tube. Ficoll Paque Plus density gradient separation was used to isolate PBMCs, and no further T cell sorting was performed. An Agilent 2100 Bioanalyzer and agarose gel were used to assess RNA quality, and a NanoDrop 2000 was used to measure RNA concentration. Preparation of the library involved multiplex PCR. Instrument used: Illumina HiSeq 4000. CDR3 regions were amplified by Arm-PCR with iRepertoire HTBI primers to construct TCR beta libraries. Before sequencing, the PCR products went through gel purification. The original pipeline was this. A total of roughly 67 TRBV and 14 TRBJ segments were identified across samples and were used for gene usage analysis of CDR3 amino acid clonotypes. COPE and FqMerger were used to merge filtered high-quality paired reads into contigs. Contigs were aligned with BLAST to IMGT TRBV, TRBD and TRBJ reference genes, and CDR3 was defined per IMGT. Any clonotype with a frequency above 0.1% was classified as a highly expanded clone. Repertoire diversity was measured by Shannon entropy, and V-J evenness by the Gini coefficient. A clonotype was considered public if more than one individual shared it. The public reads were reanalyzed by TCRdb: fastp trimming at Q25, MiXCR alignment, in-frame beta chains only. For every CDR3 protein sequence, its rows merge into one entry that carries the most common genes and DNA. Clone size and V and J calls follow TCRdb, not the original study. Across this sample there are roughly 610,000 distinct CDR3 sequences, with 15% to 20% seen only once. The ten largest clones represent around 19% of the sample.

With regard to this clonotype: No antigen is known for it. No base-level quality is on record; no much larger clone is a single base apart.

A further study also used this sample, focusing on T cells in Graves' hyperthyroidism and ophthalmopathy. As the second publication notes: A patient counted as having stable Graves' hyperthyroidism if no progression to ophthalmopathy occurred over 18 months of follow-up. Hyperthyroidism patients were newly diagnosed, had a disease duration of under 2 months, and were aged 18 to 65 years. Exclusion was applied to patients with uncontrolled infections, other autoimmune diseases, pregnancy or lactation. Diagnoses were based on clinical symptoms, serum thyroxine and TRAb, thyroid ultrasound and orbital computed tomography. For the first round of RT-PCR on the TCR CDR3, the HTBI primer set was used together with the Qiagen OneStep RT-PCR kit. Most expanded thyroid clonotypes (frequency above 0.001) were also detected in blood, a finding suggesting that blood repertoires may reflect thyroid immune responses. Ophthalmopathy was separated from stable hyperthyroidism by a 13 V-J signature model, with around 90% sensitivity and 81% to 83% specificity obtained in cross-validation and 80%/75% obtained in testing. In validation, the model predicted progression to ophthalmopathy a median of approximately 6.3 months before onset, with approximately 70% sensitivity and 72.22% specificity. To identify TCR V-J signatures that set the groups apart, the researchers used a discovery cohort of roughly 100 patients, made up of fewer than 50 with Graves' ophthalmopathy and 57 with stable Graves' hyperthyroidism. An independent validation cohort of about 19 hyperthyroidism patients and approximately 17 patients who later progressed to ophthalmopathy tested prospective prediction of ophthalmopathy. The approximately 90 discovery patients were randomly split 7:3 into training and test sets. In addition, the study compared T-cell repertoires in thyroid tissue and in blood from about 6 Graves' hyperthyroidism patients. Following sampling, methimazole starting at 30 mg daily was given to hyperthyroidism patients, and high-dose intravenous methylprednisolone was given to ophthalmopathy patients. The libraries were constructed in a second round of multiplex PCR and then size-selected and purified. Sequencing of the libraries was done on an Illumina HiSeq2000 using paired-end 100 bp reads. Raw data were processed with SOAPnuke, discarding reads with adapters, uncalled bases, mean Phred below 15, or no exact constant-primer or identifier match. COPE v1.2.5 was used to merge high-quality paired reads, and clonotypes were defined as unique nucleotide sequences. Clonotypes were aligned to IMGT TRBV, TRBD and TRBJ reference segments using MiTCR v1.1. The analysis was restricted to V-J combinations with a frequency above 0.0001, which together covered 99% to 99.2% of the repertoires. A TCS score was defined as the ratio of F50 (clonal expansion) to E x V (chaos), with BLOSUM62-based TCRdist applied between CDR3 peptides within each V-J. Welch's t-statistics and random forest reduced 500 to 650 V-J features to fewer than 15, which were used in a naive Bayes classifier (R e1071). Sample size was not statistically predetermined, and blinding of investigators to group allocation was not performed. According to the paper, TCR Vbeta CDR3 sequencing was carried out on around 140 peripheral blood samples, which came from under 50 ophthalmopathy, about 75 hyperthyroidism and about 17 progressor patients.

The sequencing here drew on peripheral blood mononuclear cells (PBMCs), taken at new diagnosis, from a patient treated with antithyroid drugs. This receptor was obtained from a woman in her 30s with Graves disease. Donor details come from another sample of the same person, matched by shared clones.

The base sequence is TGCAGTGCTAGAGATAGCGGGACTCAGCAGTTCTTC. Its amino acids are CSARDSGTQQFF. The chain uses TRBV20-1 and TRBJ2-1; 8 junctional bases match TRBD2. For this chain, trimming is 0 bases at the V end and 11 bases at the J end, and the number of junction bases without a gene match is 3. From the cysteine up to the phenylalanine, the CDR3 has a length of 12 residues. The DNA shown is the 36-base CDR3, in frame from base 1. The germline V gene (reference sequence) provides CDR1 DFQATT and CDR2 SNEGSKA.